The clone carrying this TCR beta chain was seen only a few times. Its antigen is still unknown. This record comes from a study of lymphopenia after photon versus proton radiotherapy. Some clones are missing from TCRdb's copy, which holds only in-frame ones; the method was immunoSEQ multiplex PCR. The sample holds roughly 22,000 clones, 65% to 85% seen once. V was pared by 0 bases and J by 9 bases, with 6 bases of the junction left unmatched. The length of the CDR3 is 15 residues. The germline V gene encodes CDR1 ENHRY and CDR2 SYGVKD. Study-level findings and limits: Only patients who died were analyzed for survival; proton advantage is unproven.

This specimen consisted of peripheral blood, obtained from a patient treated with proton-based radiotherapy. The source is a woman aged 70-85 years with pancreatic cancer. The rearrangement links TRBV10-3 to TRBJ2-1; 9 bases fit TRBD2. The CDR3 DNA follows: TGTGCCATCAGTGAGTCGGATAGCGGGAGTAGTGAGCAGTTCTTC. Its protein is CAISESDSGSSEQFF.